Included here is one T cell receptor (beta chain) sequence, with context. The assay was immunoSEQ multiplex PCR, and TCRdb's table has in-frame clones only and misses some. The sample has roughly 140,000 clones, 93% seen once. This record belongs to a study of control samples from healthy donors and cancer patients. Sequenced: blood. The TCR originated in a man aged 45-65 years in good health.

The CDR3 nucleotides read TGTGCCAGCAGTGGCGGGTTCCCTAGCACAGATACGCAGTATTTT. Residues: CASSGGFPSTDTQYF. The chain combines TRBV2 with TRBJ2-3, with TRBD2 as a possible D gene (5 bases). V lost 4 bases and J lost 0, with 11 bases in between. Germline loops: CDR1 SNHLY, CDR2 FYNNEI. The CDR3 is 15 amino acids.